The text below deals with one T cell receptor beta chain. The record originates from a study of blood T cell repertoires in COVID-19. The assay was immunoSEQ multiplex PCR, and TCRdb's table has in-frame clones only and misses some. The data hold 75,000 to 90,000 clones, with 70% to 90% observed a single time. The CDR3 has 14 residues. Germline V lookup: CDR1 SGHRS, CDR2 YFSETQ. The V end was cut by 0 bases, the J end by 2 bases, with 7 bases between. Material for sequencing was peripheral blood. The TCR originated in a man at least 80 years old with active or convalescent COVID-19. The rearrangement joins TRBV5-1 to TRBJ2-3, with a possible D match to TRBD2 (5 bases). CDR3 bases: TGCGCCAGCAGCTTGGGACGGGACACAGATACGCAGTATTTT. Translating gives CASSLGRDTDTQYF.